Sequencing of this T cell receptor (beta chain) was carried out in a study of cytomegalovirus exposure and HLA in healthy donors. Germline V gives CDR1 SEHNR, CDR2 FQNEAQ (reference sequence). This CDR3 spans 12 amino acids. The PCR ran on 60 Vbeta and 13 Jbeta primers. Profiling relied on immunoSEQ multiplex PCR, and the TCRdb table lists in-frame clones only, not all of them. The table lists about 40,000 clones. About this clone: A read error may produce the germline difference seen at one junction end.

The sequence was obtained from a human donor in good health. Sequenced input: PBMCs. V gene TRBV7-9 combines with J gene TRBJ2-7; 7 nucleotides match TRBD1. This CDR3 is CASRLGDSSKYF. The CDR3 DNA reads as TGTGCCAGCAGATTAGGGGACAGTAGTAAGTACTTC.